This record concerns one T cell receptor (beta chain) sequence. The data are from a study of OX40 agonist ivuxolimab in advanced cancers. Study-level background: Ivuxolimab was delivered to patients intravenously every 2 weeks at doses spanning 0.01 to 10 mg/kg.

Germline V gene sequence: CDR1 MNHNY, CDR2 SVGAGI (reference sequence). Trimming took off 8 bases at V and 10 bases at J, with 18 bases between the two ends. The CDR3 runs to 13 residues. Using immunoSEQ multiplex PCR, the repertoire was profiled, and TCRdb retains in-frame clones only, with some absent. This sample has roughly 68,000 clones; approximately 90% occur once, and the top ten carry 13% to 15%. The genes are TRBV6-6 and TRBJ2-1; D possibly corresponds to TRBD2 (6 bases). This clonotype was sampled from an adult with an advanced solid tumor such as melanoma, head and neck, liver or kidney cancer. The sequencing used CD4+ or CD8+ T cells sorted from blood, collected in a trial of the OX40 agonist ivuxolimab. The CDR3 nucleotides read TGTGCCAGCCATTACGGGGGTATAGGGGAGCAGTTCTTC. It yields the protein CASHYGGIGEQFF.